This entry features one T cell receptor (beta chain) sequence. This entry is derived from a study of T cells after somatic rescue of genetic block. Clones were read by immunoSEQ multiplex PCR, and TCRdb kept only the in-frame ones, dropping some. Of 70,000 or so clones listed, about 90% are singletons. V was pared by 4 bases and J by 5 bases, with 15 bases between. This CDR3 is 15 amino acids long. The sequencing input was peripheral blood mononuclear cells (PBMCs). This TCR was sampled from a man aged 35 to 55. The V call is TRBV5-3, the J call TRBJ2-2, with D possibly being TRBD1 (6 bases). TRBV5-3 counts as an open reading frame of uncertain function. CDR3 sequence reads: CARSVRQEWTGELFF. Written as DNA, the CDR3 is TGTGCCAGAAGCGTCCGACAGGAGTGGACCGGGGAGCTGTTTTTT.